The table lists the clone carrying this T cell receptor (delta chain) with a few counts. This sample was taken from a study of gamma-delta T cells after stem cell transplantation. Germline V CDR1 and CDR2: TSWWSYY, QGS. V lost 0 bases and J lost 3; bases outside the gene matches: 3. The CDR3 is 15 amino acids. TCRdb made new clone calls on the RT-PCR reads using CATT. This table has thousands of delta-chain clones, around 8.9% appearing once. Sequenced sample: gamma-delta T cells. The sequence derives from a human donor. It is not recorded whose cells these are; they may come from a transplant donor. The chain joins TRDV1 to TRDJ1; 8 nucleotides agree with TRDD3. CDR3 amino acids: CALGELGDKADKLIF. CDR3 nucleotides: TGTGCTCTTGGGGAACTGGGGGATAAGGCCGATAAACTCATCTTT.